This passage covers 22 T cell receptor beta chains from one sample sequenced in a study of cytomegalovirus exposure and HLA in healthy donors. Vbeta (60) and Jbeta (13) primers were used in the PCR. Only in-frame clones appear in the TCRdb table, and some are missing; sequencing was by immunoSEQ multiplex PCR. The repertoire holds fewer than 200,000 clones, with around 74% as singletons. Sequenced material: PBMCs. Every receptor here comes from a female donor in good health and CMV-seronegative.

This CDR3 reads CASTLSLQGNYGYTF. As DNA, the CDR3 is TGTGCCAGCACTCTCTCACTACAGGGGAACTATGGCTACACCTTC. The chain carries TRBV6-5 and TRBJ1-2; 7 bases align to TRBD1. The trim removed 7 bases at V and 2 bases at J, leaving 10 bases unmatched. This CDR3 has 15 residues. Germline values: CDR1 MNHEY, CDR2 SVGAGI.

In this sample, this clone is medium-sized (0.01 to 0.1%). The chain carries TRBV6-5 and TRBJ2-7; TRBD2 agrees at 10 bases. The germline V gene encodes CDR1 MNHEY and CDR2 SVGAGI. With V trimmed by 5 bases and J by 5 bases, 9 bases remained unmatched. The CDR3 runs 15 residues. As DNA, the CDR3 is TGTGCCAGCAGTGGGGCTAGCGGGGGCTATCACGAGCAGTACTTC. Its translation is CASSGASGGYHEQYF.

V gene TRBV29-1 combines with J gene TRBJ2-1; possibly TRBD2 for D (7 bases). Germline values: CDR1 SQVTM, CDR2 ANQGSEA. The CDR3 sequence is 16 residues long. V gave up 4 bases and J gave up 6 bases, with 22 bases separating them. The CDR3 nucleotides are TGCAGCGTTGCACACGTCGGCGGGGAGGGGGGCAATGAGCAGTTCTTC. This codes for CSVAHVGGEGGNEQFF.

The chain recombines TRBV15 with TRBJ1-6; no reliable D call. The CDR3 is made up of 14 amino acids. The V and J ends lost 8 bases and 10 bases respectively, with 18 bases between them. Per the germline V gene, CDR1 is LNHNV and CDR2 is YYDKDF (reference sequence). The CDR3 here is CATGWLEGNSPLHF. The CDR3 nucleotides read TGTGCCACCGGGTGGTTGGAGGGAAACTCACCCCTCCACTTT. The variable domain in full, completed from reference TRBV15 and TRBJ1-6, reads DAMVIQNPRYQVTQFGKPVTLSCSQTLNHNVMYWYQQKSSQAPKLLFHYYDKDFNNEADTPDNFQSRRPNTSFCFLDIRSPGLGDTAMYLCATGWLEGNSPLHFGNGTRLTVT.

The chain links TRBV9 to TRBJ2-1; D may be TRBD2 (6 bases). Germline CDR1 reads SGDLS; CDR2 reads YYNGEE. The CDR3 extends over 15 amino acids. The V and J ends lost 3 bases and 4 bases respectively, with 14 bases between them. In DNA form, the CDR3 reads TGTGCCAGCAGCGAACGGGACTTGCCTTACAATGAGCAGTTCTTC. Its protein product is CASSERDLPYNEQFF.

This clone was seen a single time. CDR3 nucleotide sequence: TGCAGCGTTGAAGCAGGGACTCAAGAGACCCAGTACTTC. Translation gives CSVEAGTQETQYF. This sequence joins TRBV29-1 and TRBJ2-5, with D tentatively TRBD2 (6 bases). From germline, CDR1 is SQVTM and CDR2 ANQGSEA. This CDR3 comprises 13 residues. V gave up 1 base and J gave up 2 bases, with 8 bases separating them.

CDR3 coding DNA: TGTGCCAGCAGCTGGCCGGGAGTAGCGGGCACCTACGAGCAGTACTTC. The encoded protein is CASSWPGVAGTYEQYF. The chain recombines TRBV7-2 with TRBJ2-7, with TRBD2 matching over 7 bases. Germline CDR1 reads SGHTA; CDR2 reads FQGNSA. V lost 4 bases to trimming and J lost 2 bases; unmatched junction nucleotides: 11. The CDR3 is made up of 16 amino acids.

The chain combines TRBV11-2 with TRBJ2-3; TRBD2 might be the D (5 bases). Germline CDR1 SGHAT, CDR2 FQNNGV. Trimming left V 5 bases short and J 5 bases short, with 20 bases between. CDR3 length: 16 amino acids. CDR3 in amino acids: CASSGLWAQGGDTQYF. CDR3 DNA sequence: TGTGCCAGCAGCGGATTGTGGGCCCAAGGAGGAGATACGCAGTATTTT.

V gene TRBV6-5 combines with J gene TRBJ1-1, with D possibly matching TRBD1 (6 bases). CDR3 length equals 16 residues. V was cut by 0 bases and J by 2 bases, with 13 bases left in between. Germline V gene data show CDR1 as MNHEY and CDR2 as SVGAGI. The CDR3 DNA sequence: TGTGCCAGCAGTTACTCTGGGACACTTATTAACACTGAAGCTTTCTTT. Protein: CASSYSGTLINTEAFF.

The chain employs TRBV5-1 and TRBJ2-1; TRBD2 aligns across 12 bases. After removal of 0 bases from V and 3 bases from J, the junction contained 4 bases not matched to a gene. Germline V gene sequence: CDR1 SGHRS, CDR2 YFSETQ. The length of the CDR3 is 17 residues. CDR3 sequence (DNA): TGCGCCAGCAGCTTGGGGACACTAGCGGGAGGCTACAATGAGCAGTTCTTC. Its protein is CASSLGTLAGGYNEQFF.

V usage is TRBV20-1 and J usage is TRBJ1-2; D is uncertain. Germline CDR1 reads DFQATT; CDR2 reads SNEGSKA (reference sequence). The CDR3 covers 11 residues. V was cut by 6 bases and J by 4 bases, with 9 bases left in between. The CDR3, as DNA: TGCAGTGCCCCCTCTTTCTATGGCTACACCTTC. Amino acid sequence: CSAPSFYGYTF.

This clone was found once. J is TRBJ2-1 and V is TRBV7-3, with D maybe TRBD1 (6 bases). The V end was cut by 3 bases, the J end by 0 bases, with 9 bases between. The length of the CDR3 is 15 residues. CDR1 SGHTA and CDR2 FQGTGA come from the germline V gene. As DNA, the CDR3 is TGTGCCAGCAGCTTCCAGGGGACCTCCTACAATGAGCAGTTCTTC. Translation gives CASSFQGTSYNEQFF.

This clone has more than one count but fewer than ten. This chain connects TRBV5-4 to TRBJ2-3, with D perhaps TRBD2 (6 bases). V shed 4 bases and J shed 2 bases, with 17 bases lying between them. This CDR3 has 16 amino acids. Germline assignment: CDR1 SGHNT and CDR2 YYREEE (reference sequence). Written as DNA, the CDR3 is TGTGCCAGCAGCGGGCGGTGGGGCGGGGCCACAGATACGCAGTATTTT. Translated: CASSGRWGGATDTQYF.

The CDR3 is CASRTNEQFF. The CDR3 DNA sequence: TGTGCCAGCAGGACAAATGAGCAGTTCTTC. The J gene is TRBJ2-1, the V gene TRBV6-1; D call uncertain. Per the germline V gene, CDR1 is MNHNS and CDR2 is SASEGT. The CDR3 extends over 10 amino acids. V lost 6 bases, J lost 7 bases, and 4 bases lay in between.

This clone appeared a single time. The V gene is TRBV5-6, the J gene TRBJ2-5; possible D gene TRBD1, 6 bases. CDR1 is SGHDT and CDR2 is YYEEEE in the germline V gene. This CDR3 has 14 amino acids. Trimming shortened V by 3 bases and J by 6 bases, and 15 bases separated the two germline ends. The CDR3 DNA follows: TGTGCCAGCAGCTCGGCAGGGGTGCGAAAGACCCAGTACTTC. Translated, it gives CASSSAGVRKTQYF.

This clone was observed a few times. This chain connects TRBV5-8 to TRBJ2-7; D uncertain. The CDR3 is 14 residues long. Trimming left V 0 bases short and J 2 bases short, with 9 bases between. CDR1 SGHTS and CDR2 YDEGEE come from the germline V gene. The CDR3 DNA reads as TGTGCCAGCAGCTTGGTCCATCGGGCCTACGAGCAGTACTTC. Translating gives CASSLVHRAYEQYF.

The gene calls are TRBV6-4 and TRBJ1-1, with D possibly matching TRBD1 (5 bases). CDR3 length: 13 residues. Trimming removed 6 bases from V and 1 base from J, with 9 bases in between. Per the germline V gene, CDR1 is MRHNA and CDR2 is SNTAGT. The CDR3 sequence is CASSIDRNTEAFF. The CDR3 DNA reads as TGTGCCAGCAGCATCGACAGGAACACTGAAGCTTTCTTT.

J is TRBJ1-6 and V is TRBV7-7; TRBD1 might be the D (6 bases). The CDR3 loop spans 13 amino acids. The V gene lost 5 bases and the J gene lost 7 bases, with 9 bases spanning the gap. CDR1 is SSHAT and CDR2 is FNYEAQ in the germline V gene (reference sequence). CDR3 amino acids: CASSPGTNSPLHF. CDR3 DNA: TGTGCCAGCAGCCCCGGGACAAATTCACCCCTCCACTTT.

The CDR3 sequence is CASSQPPNTEAFF. Written as DNA, the CDR3 is TGTGCCAGCAGCCAACCCCCTAACACTGAAGCTTTCTTT. This chain uses TRBV4-2 with TRBJ1-1; no definite D call. This CDR3 spans 13 amino acids. CDR1 is LGHNA, CDR2 YNFKEQ, per germline. With 2 bases removed from V and 2 bases from J, the gap between germline ends came to 6 bases.

The J gene is TRBJ1-2, the V gene TRBV29-1; no reliable D call. The CDR3 length is 13 residues. Germline CDR1 is SQVTM and CDR2 is ANQGSEA. V lost 7 bases and J lost 4, with 16 bases in between. The CDR3, as DNA: TGCAGCGCCCCCACTAGGGAGAGCTATGGCTACACCTTC. It encodes CSAPTRESYGYTF.

The count of this clone is one. The V call is TRBV27, the J call TRBJ2-5, with D uncertain. Germline V lookup: CDR1 MNHEY, CDR2 SMNVEV (reference sequence). The CDR3 extends over 11 amino acids. V was pared by 7 bases and J by 7 bases, with 10 bases between. The CDR3 sequence: CASILLGTQYF. The CDR3, as DNA: TGTGCCAGCATACTCCTTGGGACCCAGTACTTC.

This clone was seen more than once but under ten times. The gene calls are TRBV6-1 and TRBJ1-2; no clear D gene. V lost 3 bases, J lost 7 bases, and 18 bases lay in between. CDR1 is MNHNS, CDR2 SASEGT, per germline. This CDR3 region has 15 residues. The CDR3 nucleotides are TGTGCCAGCAGTGAGACCAGGAGAGCGGGCGGTGGCTACACCTTC. This sequence encodes CASSETRRAGGGYTF.